This entry lists 30 T cell receptor beta chains sequenced from one sample in a study of blood T cell repertoires in COVID-19. Sequencing was performed with immunoSEQ multiplex PCR; in TCRdb, only in-frame clones are kept and a portion is missing. The sample comprises fewer than 500,000 clones, about 85% of which are singletons, and around 0.7% rests with the top ten. Sequenced input: PBMCs or T cells enriched from blood (not recorded which). Receptors originate from a woman aged 18-29 years who had recovered from COVID-19.

This clone was recorded only once. The rearrangement uses TRBV11-2 and TRBJ1-2; 8 nucleotides line up with TRBD1. J was trimmed by 4 bases and V by 6 bases; bases with no gene match: 19. This CDR3 contains 18 residues. The V gene's germline CDR1 is SGHAT and CDR2 FQNNGV. The CDR3 reads CASRPFSRVQGAGYGYTF. CDR3 coding DNA: TGTGCCAGCAGGCCTTTCAGCCGCGTCCAGGGGGCGGGCTATGGCTACACCTTC.

This clone came up once. J is TRBJ1-2 and V is TRBV2; no reliable D call. Germline assignment: CDR1 SNHLY and CDR2 FYNNEI. Trimming took 4 bases from V and 4 from J, leaving 19 bases between them. The CDR3 loop spans 16 amino acids. In nucleotides, the CDR3 is TGTGCCAGCAGTGGGAACGGTCGGGGTGGGATCTATGGCTACACCTTC. Protein sequence: CASSGNGRGGIYGYTF. The full variable domain, completed using reference TRBV2 and TRBJ1-2, is EPEVTQTPSHQVTQMGQEVILRCVPISNHLYFYWYRQILGQKVEFLVSFYNNEISEKSEIFDDQFSVERPDGSNFTLKIRSTKLEDSAMYFCASSGNGRGGIYGYTFGSGTRLTVV.

The rearrangement links TRBV12-5 to TRBJ2-1; D is perhaps TRBD2 (6 bases). V gave up 1 base and J gave up 7 bases, with 11 bases separating them. The CDR3 sequence is 14 residues long. Germline CDR1 reads LGHNT; CDR2 reads FRNRAP. The CDR3 DNA reads TGTGCTAGTGGTTTGGGGGACTGGGGTAATGAGCAGTTCTTC. This sequence encodes CASGLGDWGNEQFF.

This chain joins TRBV6-4 and TRBJ1-1; no clear D. Looked up from germline, CDR1 is MRHNA and CDR2 is SNTAGT. V was trimmed by 0 bases and J by 6 bases, leaving 17 bases between them. The CDR3 is 16 residues long. Here the CDR3 reads CASSDSRGRVGAEAFF. CDR3 DNA sequence: TGTGCCAGCAGTGACTCACGGGGTAGGGTTGGCGCTGAAGCTTTCTTT.

The J gene is TRBJ2-1, the V gene TRBV6-5, with 12 positions matching TRBD2. The CDR3 runs to 15 residues. V gave up 8 bases and J gave up 8 bases; unmatched junction bases: 10. Germline V gene sequence: CDR1 MNHEY, CDR2 SVGAGI. CDR3 DNA: TGTGCCAGCCTCCCGGCTAGCGGGGGGGCATATGAGCAGTTCTTC. Translated: CASLPASGGAYEQFF.

This clone was found once. The V and J genes are TRBV4-1 and TRBJ2-2; unclear D gene. V lost 4 bases and J lost 5, with 17 bases in between. CDR3 length: 16 amino acids. Germline CDR1 and CDR2: MGHRA and YSYEKL. DNA of the CDR3: TGCGCCAGCAGCCCCTACCCGGGTCTTGCGACCGGGGAGCTGTTTTTT. Translated: CASSPYPGLATGELFF.

The chain carries TRBV19 and TRBJ1-5; TRBD1 might be the D (5 bases). CDR1 is LNHDA, CDR2 SQIVND, per germline (reference sequence). Between the trimmed V and J ends, which lost 5 bases and 0 bases, there was a span of 11 bases. CDR3 length: 15 residues. The CDR3 sequence is CASSPRTHSNQPQHF. The DNA for the CDR3 is TGTGCCAGTAGTCCGCGGACACATAGCAATCAGCCCCAGCATTTT.

The CDR3 loop is CAISTGLAGRSGELFF. The CDR3 DNA reads TGTGCCATCAGCACCGGACTAGCGGGGCGTTCCGGGGAGCTGTTTTTT. The chain carries TRBV10-3 and TRBJ2-2, with 12 bases lining up with TRBD2. The CDR3 contains 16 residues. V lost 6 bases, J lost 6 bases, and 8 bases stayed unmatched. From germline, CDR1 is ENHRY and CDR2 SYGVKD.

The chain recombines TRBV7-3 with TRBJ1-2; TRBD1 is a possible D gene (6 bases). Germline V CDR1 and CDR2: SGHTA, FQGTGA. Trimming shortened V by 5 bases and J by 6 bases, and 19 bases separated the two germline ends. The CDR3 runs to 15 residues. CDR3 region: CASSRQKGDTDGYTF. The CDR3 bases are TGTGCCAGCAGCCGGCAGAAGGGGGATACCGATGGCTACACCTTC.

The V call is TRBV6-5, the J call TRBJ1-1; TRBD1 aligns across 9 bases. The CDR3 has 15 residues. CDR1 MNHEY and CDR2 SVGAGI come from the germline V gene. V shed 6 bases, J shed 0 bases, and the junction held 5 bases outside the gene matches. The CDR3 protein is CASRPQGAVNTEAFF. The CDR3 nucleotides read TGTGCCAGCAGACCACAGGGGGCTGTGAACACTGAAGCTTTCTTT.

Note on this clone: The same CDR3 also results from other DNA sequences found in this sample. This chain connects TRBV27 to TRBJ2-7; D not resolved. The CDR3 is 14 amino acids. Trimming left V 6 bases short and J 1 base short, with 13 bases between. CDR1 and CDR2 (germline): MNHEY, SMNVEV (reference sequence). The CDR3: CASSPRTESYEQYF. The CDR3 DNA reads TGTGCCAGCAGCCCCCGAACAGAGTCCTACGAGCAGTACTTC.

This clone was seen only once. The V gene is TRBV13, the J gene TRBJ2-3; the D gene is possibly TRBD1 (6 bases). V lost 4 bases and J lost 4, with 15 bases in between. Germline V gene sequence: CDR1 PRHDT, CDR2 FYEKMQ (reference sequence). The CDR3 has 15 amino acids. The CDR3 spells CASSSQGMGADTQYF. CDR3 DNA sequence: TGTGCCAGCAGCTCACAGGGCATGGGGGCAGATACGCAGTATTTT.

The chain has TRBV2 and TRBJ2-4; TRBD1 is a possible D gene (6 bases). The V gene lost 5 bases and the J gene lost 4 bases, with 12 bases spanning the gap. The CDR3 covers 14 residues. Per the germline V gene, CDR1 is SNHLY and CDR2 is FYNNEI. CDR3 amino acids: CASSPPGQKNIQYF. CDR3 DNA: TGTGCCAGCAGTCCTCCGGGACAAAAAAACATTCAGTACTTC.

This clone was picked up a small number of times. The rearrangement uses TRBV18 and TRBJ1-1; D uncertain. Looked up from germline, CDR1 is KGHSH and CDR2 is LQKENI. This CDR3 contains 15 residues. Trimming took off 1 base at V and 1 base at J, with 10 bases between the two ends. CDR3 in DNA: TGTGCCAGCTCACCACTGAGGAGGTCGAACACTGAAGCTTTCTTT. It encodes CASSPLRRSNTEAFF.

The CDR3 DNA reads as TGTGCCAGCAGCCACTTTGCGACAGCAACTAATGAAAAACTGTTTTTT. It encodes CASSHFATATNEKLFF. The V gene is TRBV3-1 (or the pseudogene TRBV3-2), the J gene TRBJ1-4, with D possibly matching TRBD1 (5 bases). Germline CDR1 is LGHDT and CDR2 is YNNKEL (reference sequence). Trimming pared 3 bases from V and 0 bases from J, leaving 11 bases between. The CDR3 sequence is 16 residues long.

This clone has just a few counts. This chain connects TRBV9 to TRBJ1-2; D gene unclear. Germline CDR1 reads SGDLS; CDR2 reads YYNGEE. There are 12 residues in the CDR3. V lost 3 bases, J lost 8 bases, and 11 bases lay in between. The CDR3 reads CASSATTRGYTF. The CDR3 DNA reads TGTGCCAGCAGCGCCACGACGCGGGGCTACACCTTC. Variable domain in full (rest from reference TRBV9 and TRBJ1-2): DSGVTQTPKHLITATGQRVTLRCSPRSGDLSVYWYQQSLDQGLQFLIQYYNGEERAKGNILERFSAQQFPDLHSELNLSSLELGDSALYFCASSATTRGYTFGSGTRLTVV.

This clone was recorded a few times. The chain joins TRBV5-4 to TRBJ2-5, with 8 nucleotides matching TRBD2. CDR3 size: 15 residues. Germline CDR1 reads SGHNT; CDR2 reads YYREEE (reference sequence). V lost 1 base to trimming and J lost 5 bases; unmatched junction nucleotides: 7. The CDR3 coding sequence is TGTGCCAGCAGCTTGCCAGCGGGGGAGGGGGAGACCCAGTACTTC. As protein: CASSLPAGEGETQYF.

This clone was detected only a few times. The chain is built from TRBV5-1 and TRBJ1-1, with 7 nucleotides matching TRBD1. The V gene's germline CDR1 is SGHRS and CDR2 YFSETQ. V dropped 2 bases and J dropped 4; count of bases not matched to a gene: 8. The CDR3 sequence is 15 residues long. DNA for the CDR3: TGCGCCAGCAGCTTAAAACAGGGGTCGGGCACTGAAGCTTTCTTT. The encoded protein is CASSLKQGSGTEAFF. The complete variable domain, with remaining parts taken from reference TRBV5-1 and TRBJ1-1, reads KAGVTQTPRYLIKTRGQQVTLSCSPISGHRSVSWYQQTPGQGLQFLFEYFSETQRNKGNFPGRFSGRQFSNSRSEMNVSTLELGDSALYLCASSLKQGSGTEAFFGQGTRLTVV.

The chain carries TRBV28 and TRBJ1-6; D gene uncertain. CDR1 is MDHEN and CDR2 is SYDVKM in the germline V gene. The CDR3 has 17 amino acids. V was pared by 4 bases and J by 1 base, with 14 bases between. CDR3 coding DNA: TGTGCCAGCAGTTATCCTCTAGCCTTGTCCTATAATTCACCCCTCCACTTT. It specifies CASSYPLALSYNSPLHF.

V gene TRBV7-2 combines with J gene TRBJ1-2; D remains ambiguous. V lost 5 bases to trimming and J lost 5 bases, with 9 bases between them. This CDR3 comprises 12 residues. Germline lookup yields CDR1 SGHTA and CDR2 FQGNSA. The CDR3 bases are TGTGCCAGCAGCCGTGTCCCGTATGGCTACACCTTC. Its translation is CASSRVPYGYTF.

This chain uses TRBV11-2 with TRBJ1-4, with no clear D. The CDR3 runs 18 residues. CDR1 is SGHAT, CDR2 FQNNGV, per germline. V lost 5 bases, J lost 0 bases, and 19 bases lay in between. The CDR3 DNA is TGTGCCAGCAGCCCACCGCTCCGGACTCCATCAACTAATGAAAAACTGTTTTTT. Translating gives CASSPPLRTPSTNEKLFF.

V gene TRBV30 combines with J gene TRBJ1-5, with D possibly matching TRBD1 (5 bases). Germline CDR1 is GTSNPN and CDR2 is SVGIG (reference sequence). Trimming pared 4 bases from V and 7 bases from J, leaving 11 bases between. CDR3 length equals 12 residues. The DNA of the CDR3 is TGTGCCTGGAATACAGGTGACCAGCCCCAGCATTTT. The encoded protein is CAWNTGDQPQHF.

The rearrangement links TRBV9 to TRBJ2-1, with 13 positions matching TRBD2. The CDR3 runs to 17 residues. The germline CDR1 and CDR2 sequences are SGDLS and YYNGEE. V trimming: 4 bases; J trimming: 3 bases; junction bases outside the gene matches: 7. The CDR3 sequence: CASSLSGLAGSYNEQFF. The CDR3 region has the DNA TGTGCCAGCAGCTTATCGGGACTAGCGGGGAGCTACAATGAGCAGTTCTTC.

This sequence joins TRBV25-1 and TRBJ1-1; 7 bases match TRBD1. The CDR3 covers 14 residues. Looked up from germline, CDR1 is MGHDK and CDR2 is SYGVNS. The V segment lost 8 bases and the J segment 5 bases; nucleotides outside the gene matches: 11. This chain's CDR3 is CASSRQGGVTEAFF. The CDR3 nucleotides read TGTGCCAGCTCTCGACAGGGAGGAGTGACTGAAGCTTTCTTT.

J is TRBJ1-2 and V is TRBV3-1 (or the pseudogene TRBV3-2), with 7 bases lining up with TRBD1. This CDR3 region has 15 residues. Germline loops: CDR1 LGHDT, CDR2 YNNKEL (reference sequence). V lost 4 bases to trimming and J lost 7 bases; unmatched junction nucleotides: 12. The CDR3 loop is CASSPLSTGSGGYTF. DNA for the CDR3: TGTGCCAGCAGCCCTCTCTCGACAGGGAGTGGTGGCTACACCTTC.

The chain couples TRBV5-4 to TRBJ1-2; 7 bases align to TRBD1. Germline V gene data show CDR1 as SGHNT and CDR2 as YYREEE (reference sequence). V was pared by 5 bases and J by 8 bases, with 9 bases of the junction left unmatched. CDR3 length: 13 amino acids. For the CDR3, the DNA is TGTGCCAGCAGTTCCGACAGGGAAGAGGGCTACACCTTC. This translates into CASSSDREEGYTF.

The chain carries TRBV19 and TRBJ2-3; 10 bases map to TRBD2. CDR1 LNHDA and CDR2 SQIVND come from the germline V gene (reference sequence). Germline trimming cut 8 bases from V and 2 bases from J; bases unmatched to any gene: 7. The CDR3 covers 15 residues. The CDR3 DNA sequence: TGTGCCAGTCAGGTCGGGACTAGCGCCACAGATACGCAGTATTTT. Encoded protein: CASQVGTSATDTQYF.

V is TRBV9 and J is TRBJ1-1, with D hard to call. The V end was cut by 0 bases, the J end by 6 bases, with 12 bases between. The CDR3 is 14 residues long. The germline V gene has CDR1 SGDLS and CDR2 YYNGEE. In nucleotides, the CDR3 is TGTGCCAGCAGCGTAGCAGCAGGCGAAGCTGAAGCTTTCTTT. Protein: CASSVAAGEAEAFF.

The V and J genes are TRBV6-5 and TRBJ1-2; a possible D gene is TRBD1 (5 bases). CDR3 length: 14 residues. CDR1 and CDR2 from the germline V gene are MNHEY and SVGAGI. V shed 8 bases and J shed 7 bases, with 20 bases lying between them. The chain's CDR3 is CASRLEGGAGGYTF. In nucleotides, the CDR3 is TGTGCCAGCCGCCTTGAGGGAGGGGCAGGTGGCTACACCTTC.

This clone was counted between two and nine times. The V and J genes are TRBV19 and TRBJ2-2, with 7 bases fitting TRBD1. This CDR3 has 18 residues. The V and J ends lost 6 bases and 3 bases, in that order; junction bases with no gene match: 16. Germline assignment: CDR1 LNHDA and CDR2 SQIVND (reference sequence). The CDR3 DNA reads TGTGCCAGTAGAGTCTACAGGGGACGGTCATGGGACACCGGGGAGCTGTTTTTT. This gives the protein CASRVYRGRSWDTGELFF. The whole variable domain, remainder taken from reference TRBV19 and TRBJ2-2, is DGGITQSPKYLFRKEGQNVTLSCEQNLNHDAMYWYRQDPGQGLRLIYYSQIVNDFQKGDIAEGYSVSREKKESFPLTVTSAQKNPTAFYLCASRVYRGRSWDTGELFFGEGSRLTVL.